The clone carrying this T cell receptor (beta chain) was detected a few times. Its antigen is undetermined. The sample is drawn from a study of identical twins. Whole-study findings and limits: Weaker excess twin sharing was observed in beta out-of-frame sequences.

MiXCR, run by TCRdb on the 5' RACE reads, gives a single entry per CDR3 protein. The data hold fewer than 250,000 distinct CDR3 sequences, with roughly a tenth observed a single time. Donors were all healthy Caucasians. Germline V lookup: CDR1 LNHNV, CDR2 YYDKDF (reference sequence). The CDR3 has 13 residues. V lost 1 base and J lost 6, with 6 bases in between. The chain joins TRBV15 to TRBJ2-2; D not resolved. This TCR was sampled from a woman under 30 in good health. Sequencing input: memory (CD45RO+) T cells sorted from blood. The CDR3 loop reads CATSRARSGELFF. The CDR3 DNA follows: TGTGCCACCAGCAGAGCGAGATCCGGGGAGCTGTTTTTT. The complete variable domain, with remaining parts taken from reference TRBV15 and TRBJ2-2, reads DAMVIQNPRYQVTQFGKPVTLSCSQTLNHNVMYWYQQKSSQAPKLLFHYYDKDFNNEADTPDNFQSRRPNTSFCFLDIRSPGLGDTAMYLCATSRARSGELFFGEGSRLTVL.